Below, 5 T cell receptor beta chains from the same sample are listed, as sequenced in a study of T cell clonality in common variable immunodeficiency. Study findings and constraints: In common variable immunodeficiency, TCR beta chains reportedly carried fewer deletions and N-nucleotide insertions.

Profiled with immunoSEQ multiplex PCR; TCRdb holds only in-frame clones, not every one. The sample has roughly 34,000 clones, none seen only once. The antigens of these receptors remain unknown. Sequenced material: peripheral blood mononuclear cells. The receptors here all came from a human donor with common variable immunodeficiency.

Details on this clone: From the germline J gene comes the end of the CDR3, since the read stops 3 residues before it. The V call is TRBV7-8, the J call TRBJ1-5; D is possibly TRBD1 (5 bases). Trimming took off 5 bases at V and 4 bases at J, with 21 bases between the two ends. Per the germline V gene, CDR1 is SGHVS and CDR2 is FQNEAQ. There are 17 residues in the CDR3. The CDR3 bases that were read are TGTGCCAGCAGCCCTTCCGGGGATCGTGGGGGGAATCAGCCC. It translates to CASSPSGDRGGNQP. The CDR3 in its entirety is CASSPSGDRGGNQPQHF.

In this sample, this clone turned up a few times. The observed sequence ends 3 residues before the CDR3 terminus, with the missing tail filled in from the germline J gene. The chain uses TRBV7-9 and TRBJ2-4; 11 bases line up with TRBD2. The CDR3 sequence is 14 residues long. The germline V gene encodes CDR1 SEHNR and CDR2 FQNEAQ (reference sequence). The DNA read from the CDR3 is TGTGCCAGCAGCCAAACTAGCGGGAGTGTTATT. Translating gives CASSQTSGSVI. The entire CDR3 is CASSQTSGSVIQYF.

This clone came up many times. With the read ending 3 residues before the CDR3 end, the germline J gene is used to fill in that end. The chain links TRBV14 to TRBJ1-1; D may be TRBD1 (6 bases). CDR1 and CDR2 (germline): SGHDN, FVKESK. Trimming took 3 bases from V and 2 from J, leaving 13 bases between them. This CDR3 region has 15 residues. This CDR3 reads CASSHPGGANTEAFF. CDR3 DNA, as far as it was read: TGTGCCAGCAGCCACCCGGGGGGGGCAAACACTGAA.

This CDR3 is CASSLGRDSTGELFF. CDR3 DNA (partial): TGTGCCAGCAGCTTGGGCAGGGACTCCACCGGGGAG. The chain uses TRBV7-7 and TRBJ2-2, with D perhaps matching TRBD2 (6 bases). Read coverage stops 3 residues before the CDR3 terminus; the germline J gene supplies the remainder. The CDR3 totals 15 residues. V lost 3 bases and J 4 bases, leaving 12 bases between the germline ends. Germline V gives CDR1 SSHAT, CDR2 FNYEAQ (reference sequence).

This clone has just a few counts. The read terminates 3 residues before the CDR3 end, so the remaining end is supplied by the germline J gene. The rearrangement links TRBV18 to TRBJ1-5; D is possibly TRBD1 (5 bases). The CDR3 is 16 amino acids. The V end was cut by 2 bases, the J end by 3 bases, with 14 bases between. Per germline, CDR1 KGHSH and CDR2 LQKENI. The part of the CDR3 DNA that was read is TGTGCCAGCTCACCATTAGGGGCCACTTTCAATCAGCCC. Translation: CASSPLGATFNQP. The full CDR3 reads CASSPLGATFNQPQHF. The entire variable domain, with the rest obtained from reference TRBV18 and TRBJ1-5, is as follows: NAGVMQNPRHLVRRRGQEARLRCSPMKGHSHVYWYRQLPEEGLKFMVYLQKENIIDESGMPKERFSAEFPKEGPSILRIQQVVRGDSAAYFCASSPLGATFNQPQHFGDGTRLSIL.